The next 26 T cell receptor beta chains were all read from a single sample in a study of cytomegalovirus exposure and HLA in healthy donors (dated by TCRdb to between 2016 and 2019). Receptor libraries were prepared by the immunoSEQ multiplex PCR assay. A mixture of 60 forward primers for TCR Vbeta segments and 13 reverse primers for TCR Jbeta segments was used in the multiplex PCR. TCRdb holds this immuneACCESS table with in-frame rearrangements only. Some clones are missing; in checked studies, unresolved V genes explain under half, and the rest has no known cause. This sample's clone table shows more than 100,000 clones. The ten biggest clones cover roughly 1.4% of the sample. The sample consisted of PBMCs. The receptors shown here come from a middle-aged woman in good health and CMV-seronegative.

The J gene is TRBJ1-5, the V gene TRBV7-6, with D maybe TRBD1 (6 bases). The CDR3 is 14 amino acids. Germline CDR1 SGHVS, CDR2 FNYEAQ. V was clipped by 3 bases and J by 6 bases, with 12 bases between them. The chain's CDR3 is CASSLEQGPQPQHF. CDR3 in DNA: TGTGCCAGCAGCTTGGAACAGGGTCCTCAGCCCCAGCATTTT.

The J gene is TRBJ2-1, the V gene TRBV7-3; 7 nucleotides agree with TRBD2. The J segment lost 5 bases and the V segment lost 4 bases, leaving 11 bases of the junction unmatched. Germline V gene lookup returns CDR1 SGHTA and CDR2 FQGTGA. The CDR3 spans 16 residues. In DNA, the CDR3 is TGTGCCAGCAGCTCCGGAATGGGACTACCCAACAATGAGCAGTTCTTC. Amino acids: CASSSGMGLPNNEQFF.

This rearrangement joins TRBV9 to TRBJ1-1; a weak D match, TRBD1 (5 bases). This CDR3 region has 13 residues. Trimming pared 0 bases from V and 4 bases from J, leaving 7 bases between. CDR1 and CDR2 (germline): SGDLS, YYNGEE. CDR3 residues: CASSVVGPTEAFF. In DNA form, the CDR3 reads TGTGCCAGCAGCGTAGTGGGGCCCACTGAAGCTTTCTTT. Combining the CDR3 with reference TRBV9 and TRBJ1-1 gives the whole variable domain DSGVTQTPKHLITATGQRVTLRCSPRSGDLSVYWYQQSLDQGLQFLIQYYNGEERAKGNILERFSAQQFPDLHSELNLSSLELGDSALYFCASSVVGPTEAFFGQGTRLTVV.

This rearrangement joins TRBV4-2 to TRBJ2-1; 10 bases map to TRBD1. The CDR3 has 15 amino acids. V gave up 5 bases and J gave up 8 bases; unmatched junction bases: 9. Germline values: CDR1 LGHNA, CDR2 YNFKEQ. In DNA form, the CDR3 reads TGTGCCAGCAGCTCAAGGGACAGGGGTCTCTATGAGCAGTTCTTC. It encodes CASSSRDRGLYEQFF.

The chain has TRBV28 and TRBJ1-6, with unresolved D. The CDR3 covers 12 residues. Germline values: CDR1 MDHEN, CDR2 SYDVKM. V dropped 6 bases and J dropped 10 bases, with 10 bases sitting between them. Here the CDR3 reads CASSLLTSPLHF. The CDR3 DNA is TGTGCCAGCAGCCTTTTAACATCACCCCTCCACTTT. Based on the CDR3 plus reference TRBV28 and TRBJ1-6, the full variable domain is DVKVTQSSRYLVKRTGEKVFLECVQDMDHENMFWYRQDPGLGLRLIYFSYDVKMKEKGDIPEGYSVSREKKERFSLILESASTNQTSMYLCASSLLTSPLHFGNGTRLTVT.

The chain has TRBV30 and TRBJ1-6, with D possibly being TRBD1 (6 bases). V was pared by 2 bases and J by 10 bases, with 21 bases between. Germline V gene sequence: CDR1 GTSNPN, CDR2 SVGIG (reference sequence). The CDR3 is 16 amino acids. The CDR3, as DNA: TGTGCCTGGAGTTCCCGAACAGGGCACATCTTATCACCCCTCCACTTT. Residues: CAWSSRTGHILSPLHF.

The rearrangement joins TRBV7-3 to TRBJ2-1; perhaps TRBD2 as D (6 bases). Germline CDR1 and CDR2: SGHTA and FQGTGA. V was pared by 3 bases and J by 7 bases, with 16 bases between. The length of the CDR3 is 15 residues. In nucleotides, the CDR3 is TGTGCCAGCAGCTTCACTTCGACTAGTTCAAATGAGCAGTTCTTC. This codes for CASSFTSTSSNEQFF. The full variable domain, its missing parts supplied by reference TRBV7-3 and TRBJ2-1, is GAGVSQTPSNKVTEKGKYVELRCDPISGHTALYWYRQSLGQGPEFLIYFQGTGAADDSGLPNDRFFAVRPEGSVSTLKIQRTERGDSAVYLCASSFTSTSSNEQFFGPGTRLTVL.

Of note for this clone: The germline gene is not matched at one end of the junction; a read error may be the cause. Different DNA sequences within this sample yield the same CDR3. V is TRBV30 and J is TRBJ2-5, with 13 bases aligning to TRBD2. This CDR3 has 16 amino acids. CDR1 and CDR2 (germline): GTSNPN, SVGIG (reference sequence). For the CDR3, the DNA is TGTGCCTGGACCCCGACTAGCGGGGGGAGAAAAGAGACTCAGTACTTC. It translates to CAWTPTSGGRKETQYF.

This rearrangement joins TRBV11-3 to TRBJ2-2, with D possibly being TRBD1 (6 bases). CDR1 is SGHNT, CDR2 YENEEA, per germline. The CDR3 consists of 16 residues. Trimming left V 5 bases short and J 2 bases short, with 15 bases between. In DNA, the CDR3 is TGTGCCAGCAGCACTAACAGGGTCGGTAACACCGGGGAGCTGTTTTTT. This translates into CASSTNRVGNTGELFF.

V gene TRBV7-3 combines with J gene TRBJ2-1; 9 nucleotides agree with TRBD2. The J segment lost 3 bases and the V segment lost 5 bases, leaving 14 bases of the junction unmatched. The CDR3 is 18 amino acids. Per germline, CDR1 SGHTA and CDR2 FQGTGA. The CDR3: CASSLHGYSGGDYNEQFF. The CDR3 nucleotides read TGTGCCAGCAGCCTCCATGGGTATAGCGGGGGAGACTACAATGAGCAGTTCTTC.

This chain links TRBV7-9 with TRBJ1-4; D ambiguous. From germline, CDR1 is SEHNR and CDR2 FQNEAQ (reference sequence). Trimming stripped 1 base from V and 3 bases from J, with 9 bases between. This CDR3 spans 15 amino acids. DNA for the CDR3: TGTGCCAGCAGCTTAGAGCTGCAGGCTAATGAAAAACTGTTTTTT. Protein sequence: CASSLELQANEKLFF. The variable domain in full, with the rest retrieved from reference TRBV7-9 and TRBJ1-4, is DTGVSQNPRHKITKRGQNVTFRCDPISEHNRLYWYRQTLGQGPEFLTYFQNEAQLEKSRLLSDRFSAERPKGSFSTLEIQRTEQGDSAMYLCASSLELQANEKLFFGSGTQLSVL.

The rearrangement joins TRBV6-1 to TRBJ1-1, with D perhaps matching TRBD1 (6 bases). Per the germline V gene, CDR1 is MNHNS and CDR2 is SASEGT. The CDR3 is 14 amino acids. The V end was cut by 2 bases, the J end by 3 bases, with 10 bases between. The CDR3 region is CASSEMGGHTEAFF. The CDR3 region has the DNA TGTGCCAGCAGTGAAATGGGGGGGCACACTGAAGCTTTCTTT.

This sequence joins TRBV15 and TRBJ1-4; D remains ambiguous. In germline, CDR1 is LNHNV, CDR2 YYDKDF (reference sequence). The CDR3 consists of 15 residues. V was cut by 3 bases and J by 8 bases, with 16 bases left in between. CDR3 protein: CATSRPITRAEKLFF. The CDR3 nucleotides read TGTGCCACCAGCAGGCCAATAACGAGGGCGGAAAAACTGTTTTTT. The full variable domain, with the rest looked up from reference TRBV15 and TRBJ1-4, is DAMVIQNPRYQVTQFGKPVTLSCSQTLNHNVMYWYQQKSSQAPKLLFHYYDKDFNNEADTPDNFQSRRPNTSFCFLDIRSPGLGDTAMYLCATSRPITRAEKLFFGSGTQLSVL.

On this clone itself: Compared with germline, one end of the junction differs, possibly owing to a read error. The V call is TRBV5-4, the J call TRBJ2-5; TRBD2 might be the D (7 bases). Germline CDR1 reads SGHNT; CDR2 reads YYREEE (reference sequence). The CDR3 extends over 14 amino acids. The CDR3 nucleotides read TGTGCCAGCACCTTGTCGGGGGGCACAGAGACCCAGTACTTC. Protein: CASTLSGGTETQYF.

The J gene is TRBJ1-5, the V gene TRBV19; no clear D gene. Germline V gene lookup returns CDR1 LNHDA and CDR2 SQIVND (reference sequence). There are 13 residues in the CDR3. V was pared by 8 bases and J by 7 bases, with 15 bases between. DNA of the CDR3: TGTGCCAGTGACACTTCTAGAGGGCAGCCCCAGCATTTT. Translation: CASDTSRGQPQHF.

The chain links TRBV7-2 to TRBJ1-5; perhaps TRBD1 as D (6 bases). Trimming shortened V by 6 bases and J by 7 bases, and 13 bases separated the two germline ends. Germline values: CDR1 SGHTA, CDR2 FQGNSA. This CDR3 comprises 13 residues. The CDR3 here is CASRGGGGQPQHF. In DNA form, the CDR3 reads TGTGCCAGCAGGGGAGGGGGGGGACAGCCCCAGCATTTT.

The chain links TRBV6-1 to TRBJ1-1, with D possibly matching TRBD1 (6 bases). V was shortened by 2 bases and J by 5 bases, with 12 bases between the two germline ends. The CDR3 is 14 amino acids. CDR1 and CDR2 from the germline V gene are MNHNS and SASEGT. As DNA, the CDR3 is TGTGCCAGCAGTGAACCAGGGACATCGACTGAAGCTTTCTTT. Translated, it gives CASSEPGTSTEAFF.

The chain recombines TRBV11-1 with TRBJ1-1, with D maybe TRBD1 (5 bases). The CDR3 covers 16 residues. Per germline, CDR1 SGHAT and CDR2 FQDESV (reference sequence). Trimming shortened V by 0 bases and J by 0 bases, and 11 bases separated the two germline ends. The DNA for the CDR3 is TGTGCCAGCAGCTTAGCAACAGGAGTGATGAACACTGAAGCTTTCTTT. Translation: CASSLATGVMNTEAFF.

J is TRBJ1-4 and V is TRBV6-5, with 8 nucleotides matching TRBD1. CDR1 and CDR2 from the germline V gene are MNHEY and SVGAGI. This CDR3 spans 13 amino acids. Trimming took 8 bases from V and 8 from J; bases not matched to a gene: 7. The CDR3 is CASQRTGREKLFF. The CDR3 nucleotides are TGTGCCAGCCAAAGGACAGGGCGAGAAAAACTGTTTTTT.

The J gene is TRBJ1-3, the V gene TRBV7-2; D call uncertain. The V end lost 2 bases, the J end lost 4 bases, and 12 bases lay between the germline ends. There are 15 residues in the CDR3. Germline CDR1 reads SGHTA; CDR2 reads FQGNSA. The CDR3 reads CASSLSSGVGNTIYF. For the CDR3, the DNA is TGTGCCAGCAGCTTATCCTCGGGAGTAGGAAACACCATATATTTT.

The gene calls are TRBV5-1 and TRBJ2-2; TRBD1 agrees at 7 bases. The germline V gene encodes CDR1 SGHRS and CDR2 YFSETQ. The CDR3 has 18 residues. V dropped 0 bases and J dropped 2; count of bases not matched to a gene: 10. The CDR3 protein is CASSLGGDRRLNTGELFF. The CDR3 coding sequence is TGCGCCAGCAGCTTGGGTGGGGACAGAAGACTTAACACCGGGGAGCTGTTTTTT.

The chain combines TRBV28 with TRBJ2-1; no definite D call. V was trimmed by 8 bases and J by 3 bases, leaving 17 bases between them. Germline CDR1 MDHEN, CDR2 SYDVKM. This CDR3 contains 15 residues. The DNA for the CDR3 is TGTGCCAGCCAAGTTGTGGGCAGAAGCTACAATGAGCAGTTCTTC. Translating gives CASQVVGRSYNEQFF.

Here the CDR3 DNA reads TGTGCCAGCAGCCTAGACACCCCGTACAATCAGCCCCAGCATTTT. This codes for CASSLDTPYNQPQHF. The chain couples TRBV7-9 to TRBJ1-5; no clear D. Germline V lookup: CDR1 SEHNR, CDR2 FQNEAQ (reference sequence). Trimming took off 5 bases at V and 3 bases at J, with 14 bases between the two ends. The CDR3 consists of 15 residues.

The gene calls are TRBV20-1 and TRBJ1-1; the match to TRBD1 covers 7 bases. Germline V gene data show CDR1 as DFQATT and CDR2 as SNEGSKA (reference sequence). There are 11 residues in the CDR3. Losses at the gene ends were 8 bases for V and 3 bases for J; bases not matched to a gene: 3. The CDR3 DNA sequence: TGCAGTACCGGGACAGACACTGAAGCTTTCTTT. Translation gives CSTGTDTEAFF.

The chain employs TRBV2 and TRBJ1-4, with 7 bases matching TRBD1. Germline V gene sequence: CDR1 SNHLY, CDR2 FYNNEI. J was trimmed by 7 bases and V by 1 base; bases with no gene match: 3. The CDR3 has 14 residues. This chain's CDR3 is CASSEGTGGEKLFF. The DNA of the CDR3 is TGTGCCAGCAGTGAAGGGACAGGAGGTGAAAAACTGTTTTTT.

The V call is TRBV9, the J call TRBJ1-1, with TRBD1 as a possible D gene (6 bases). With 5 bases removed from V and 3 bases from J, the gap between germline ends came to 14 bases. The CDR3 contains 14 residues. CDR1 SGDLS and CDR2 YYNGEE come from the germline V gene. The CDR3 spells CASSGRQDHTEAFF. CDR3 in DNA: TGTGCCAGCAGTGGTAGACAGGACCACACTGAAGCTTTCTTT.